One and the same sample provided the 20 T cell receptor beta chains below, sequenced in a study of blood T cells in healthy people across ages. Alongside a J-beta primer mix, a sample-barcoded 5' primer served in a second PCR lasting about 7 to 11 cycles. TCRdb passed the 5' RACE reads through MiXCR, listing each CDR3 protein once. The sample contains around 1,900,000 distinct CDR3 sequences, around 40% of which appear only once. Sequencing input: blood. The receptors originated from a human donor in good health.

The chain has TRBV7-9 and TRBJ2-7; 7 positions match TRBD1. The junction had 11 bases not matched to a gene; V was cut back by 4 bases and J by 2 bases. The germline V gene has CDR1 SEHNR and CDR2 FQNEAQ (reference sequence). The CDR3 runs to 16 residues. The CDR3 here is CASSSLLKGAPYEQYF. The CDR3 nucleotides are TGTGCCAGCAGCTCGTTATTAAAGGGGGCACCCTACGAGCAGTACTTC.

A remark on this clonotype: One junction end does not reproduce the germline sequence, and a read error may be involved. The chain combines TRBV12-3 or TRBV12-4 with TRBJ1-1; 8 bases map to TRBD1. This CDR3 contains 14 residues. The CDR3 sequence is CTSSKTDRETEAFF. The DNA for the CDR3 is TGTACCAGCAGTAAAACGGACAGGGAAACTGAAGCTTTCTTT.

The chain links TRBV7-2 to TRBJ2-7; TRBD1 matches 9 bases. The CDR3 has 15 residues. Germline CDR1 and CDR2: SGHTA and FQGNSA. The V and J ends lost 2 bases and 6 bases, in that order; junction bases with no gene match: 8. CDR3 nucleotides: TGTGCCAGCAGCTTACTTCGGGACAGGGCACTCGAGCAGTACTTC. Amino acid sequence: CASSLLRDRALEQYF.

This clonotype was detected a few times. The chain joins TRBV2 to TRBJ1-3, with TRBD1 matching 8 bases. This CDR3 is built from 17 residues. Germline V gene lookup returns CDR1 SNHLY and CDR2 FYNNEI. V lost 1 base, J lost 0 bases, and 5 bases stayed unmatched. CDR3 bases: TGTGCCAGCAGTGAAGGACAGGGGAGTCTCTCTGGAAACACCATATATTTT. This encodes CASSEGQGSLSGNTIYF.

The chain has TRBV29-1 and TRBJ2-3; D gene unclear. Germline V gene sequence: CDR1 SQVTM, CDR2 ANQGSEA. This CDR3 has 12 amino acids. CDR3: CTAVSGTDTQYF. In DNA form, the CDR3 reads TGCACCGCGGTGTCAGGCACAGATACGCAGTATTTT.

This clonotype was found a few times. CDR3 loop: CASSQVGQGGEKLFF. The CDR3 DNA follows: TGTGCCAGCAGCCAAGTGGGGCAGGGGGGTGAAAAACTGTTTTTT. The chain combines TRBV4-2 with TRBJ1-4; 7 nucleotides agree with TRBD1. Trimming at V came to 1 base and at J to 7 bases, leaving 6 bases not matched to a gene. CDR3 length: 15 residues. In germline, CDR1 is LGHNA, CDR2 YNFKEQ.

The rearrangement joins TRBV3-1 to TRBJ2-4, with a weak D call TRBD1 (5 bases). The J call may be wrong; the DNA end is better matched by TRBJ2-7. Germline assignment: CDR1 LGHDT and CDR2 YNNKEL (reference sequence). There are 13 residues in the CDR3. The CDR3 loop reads CASSPRGLFEQYF. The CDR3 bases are TGTGCCAGCAGCCCTAGGGGCCTCTTCGAGCAGTACTTC.

CDR3 DNA: TGCAGTGCTAGTTGGACAGGGAATAGCAATCAGCCCCAGCATTTT. Protein: CSASWTGNSNQPQHF. This chain joins TRBV20-1 and TRBJ1-5, with 8 bases fitting TRBD1. CDR3 size: 15 residues. V was pared by 3 bases and J by 0 bases, with 4 bases of the junction left unmatched. CDR1 and CDR2 from the germline V gene are DFQATT and SNEGSKA (reference sequence).

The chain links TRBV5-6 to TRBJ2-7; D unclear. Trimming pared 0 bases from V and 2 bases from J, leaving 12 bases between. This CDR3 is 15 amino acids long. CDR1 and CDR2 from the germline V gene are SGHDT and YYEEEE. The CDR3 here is CASSLAPGSTYEQYF. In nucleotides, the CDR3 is TGTGCCAGCAGCTTGGCCCCAGGATCTACCTACGAGCAGTACTTC.

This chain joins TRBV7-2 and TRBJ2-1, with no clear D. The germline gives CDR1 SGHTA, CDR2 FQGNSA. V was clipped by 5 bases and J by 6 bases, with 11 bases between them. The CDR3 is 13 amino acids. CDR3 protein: CASSLTRFNEQFF. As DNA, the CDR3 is TGTGCCAGCAGCCTAACACGGTTCAATGAGCAGTTCTTC.

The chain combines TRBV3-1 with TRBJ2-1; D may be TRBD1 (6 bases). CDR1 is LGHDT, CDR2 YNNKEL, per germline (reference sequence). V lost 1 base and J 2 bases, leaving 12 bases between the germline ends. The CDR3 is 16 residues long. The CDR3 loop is CASSQGTEPTYNEQFF. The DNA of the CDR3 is TGTGCCAGCAGCCAAGGGACAGAGCCTACCTACAATGAGCAGTTCTTC.

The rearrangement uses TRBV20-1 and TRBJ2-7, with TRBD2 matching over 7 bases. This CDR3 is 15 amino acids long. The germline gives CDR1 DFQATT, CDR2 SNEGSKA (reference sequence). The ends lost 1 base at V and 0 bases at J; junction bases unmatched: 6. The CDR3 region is CSARVELAFSYEQYF. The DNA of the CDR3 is TGCAGTGCTAGAGTCGAACTAGCGTTCTCCTACGAGCAGTACTTC.

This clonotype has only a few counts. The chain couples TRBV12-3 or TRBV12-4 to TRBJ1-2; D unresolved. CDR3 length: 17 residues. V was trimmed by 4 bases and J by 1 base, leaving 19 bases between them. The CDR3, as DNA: TGTGCCAGCAGTTCCGCCGCAGGTGGGAGGAGTAACTATGGCTACACCTTC. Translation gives CASSSAAGGRSNYGYTF.

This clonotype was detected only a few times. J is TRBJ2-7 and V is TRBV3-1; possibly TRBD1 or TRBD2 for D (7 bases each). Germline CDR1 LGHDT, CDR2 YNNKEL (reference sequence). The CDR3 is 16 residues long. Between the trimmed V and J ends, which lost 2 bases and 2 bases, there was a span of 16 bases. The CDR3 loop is CASSQRAGGAPYEQYF. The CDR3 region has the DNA TGTGCCAGCAGCCAAAGAGCAGGGGGGGCACCCTACGAGCAGTACTTC.

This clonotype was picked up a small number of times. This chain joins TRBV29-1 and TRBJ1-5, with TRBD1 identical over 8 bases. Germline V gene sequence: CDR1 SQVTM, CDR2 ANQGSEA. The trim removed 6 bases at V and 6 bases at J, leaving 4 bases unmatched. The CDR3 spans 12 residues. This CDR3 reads CSVGQGSQPQHF. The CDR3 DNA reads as TGCAGCGTCGGACAGGGCAGTCAGCCCCAGCATTTT.

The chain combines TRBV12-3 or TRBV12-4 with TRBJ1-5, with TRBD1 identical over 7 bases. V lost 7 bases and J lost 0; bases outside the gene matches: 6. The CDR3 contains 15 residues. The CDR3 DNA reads TGTGCCAGCACCAAGGGACAGTATAGCAATCAGCCCCAGCATTTT. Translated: CASTKGQYSNQPQHF.

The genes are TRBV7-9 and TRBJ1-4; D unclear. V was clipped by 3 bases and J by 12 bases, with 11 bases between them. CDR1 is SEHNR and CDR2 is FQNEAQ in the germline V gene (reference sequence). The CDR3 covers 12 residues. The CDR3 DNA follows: TGTGCCAGCAGCTTCGGGAGAGGTCAACTGTTTTTT. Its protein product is CASSFGRGQLFF.

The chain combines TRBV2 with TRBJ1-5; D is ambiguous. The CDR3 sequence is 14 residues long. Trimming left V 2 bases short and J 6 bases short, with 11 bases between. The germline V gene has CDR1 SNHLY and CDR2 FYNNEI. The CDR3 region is CASSERVVGQPQHF. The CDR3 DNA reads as TGTGCCAGCAGTGAACGGGTAGTTGGTCAGCCCCAGCATTTT.

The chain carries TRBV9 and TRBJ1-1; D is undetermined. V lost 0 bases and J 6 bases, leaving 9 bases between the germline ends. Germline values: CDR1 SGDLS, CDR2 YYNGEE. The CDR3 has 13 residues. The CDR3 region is CASSVGYGSEAFF. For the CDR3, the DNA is TGTGCCAGCAGCGTAGGGTATGGGTCTGAAGCTTTCTTT.

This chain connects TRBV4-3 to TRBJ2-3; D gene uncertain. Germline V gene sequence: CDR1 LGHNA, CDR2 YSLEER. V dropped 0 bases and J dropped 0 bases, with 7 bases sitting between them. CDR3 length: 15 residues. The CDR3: CASSQEWASTDTQYF. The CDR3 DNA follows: TGCGCCAGCAGCCAAGAATGGGCCAGCACAGATACGCAGTATTTT.